Shown below are 20 T cell receptor beta chains from a single sample sequenced in a study of shared clonotypes between healthy human individuals. Using immunoSEQ multiplex PCR, the repertoire was profiled, and TCRdb retains in-frame clones only, with some absent. Among around 990,000 clones listed, 70% to 80% were seen once. The sample taken for sequencing was memory CD4+ T cells from PBMCs. As to subset: CD45RA-negative fraction. The receptor source for this set is a man younger than 35 in good health. Some clones in this sample may be carry-over from other donors' samples.

DNA of the CDR3: TGTGCCAGCAGCCATGCTTCAGGCCTTGGTGAAGCTTTCTTT. Translating gives CASSHASGLGEAFF. The rearrangement uses TRBV4-2 and TRBJ1-1; D gene unclear. There are 14 residues in the CDR3. The germline gives CDR1 LGHNA, CDR2 YNFKEQ. Trimming left V 3 bases short and J 7 bases short, with 15 bases between.

The chain carries TRBV19 and TRBJ2-7; 10 nucleotides agree with TRBD1. The germline CDR1 and CDR2 sequences are LNHDA and SQIVND (reference sequence). The CDR3 is made up of 15 amino acids. Losses at the gene ends were 5 bases for V and 6 bases for J; bases not matched to a gene: 10. This chain's CDR3 is CASSPWDRGDGEQYF. CDR3 nucleotides: TGTGCCAGTAGTCCCTGGGACAGGGGAGATGGCGAGCAGTACTTC.

Regarding this clone: This CDR3 is also generated by other DNA sequences in the sample. J is TRBJ2-5 and V is TRBV20-1; D gene ambiguous. This CDR3 has 11 residues. The germline CDR1 and CDR2 sequences are DFQATT and SNEGSKA (reference sequence). The V and J ends lost 3 bases and 2 bases respectively, with 4 bases between them. CDR3 nucleotide sequence: TGCAGTGCTAGGGCGCAAGAGACCCAGTACTTC. Translated, it gives CSARAQETQYF.

Concerning this clone: The same CDR3 also results from other DNA sequences found in this sample. This sequence joins TRBV7-9 and TRBJ1-1; D is ambiguous. The CDR3 is 13 residues long. Germline CDR1 SEHNR, CDR2 FQNEAQ (reference sequence). V lost 3 bases and J lost 3, with 8 bases in between. CDR3 in amino acids: CASSFSPDTEAFF. The CDR3 DNA reads as TGTGCCAGCAGCTTTTCCCCCGACACTGAAGCTTTCTTT.

The chain joins TRBV5-4 to TRBJ2-7, with no clear D. Trimming removed 3 bases from V and 0 bases from J, with 7 bases in between. The CDR3 has 13 amino acids. Germline CDR1 and CDR2: SGHNT and YYREEE (reference sequence). CDR3 bases: TGTGCCAGCAGCTACAGTAACTCCTACGAGCAGTACTTC. This sequence encodes CASSYSNSYEQYF.

As to this clone: With a much larger clone just one base away, this may be a read error. The chain is built from TRBV18 and TRBJ1-1; 7 nucleotides agree with TRBD1. The CDR3 is 17 residues long. Germline V gene sequence: CDR1 KGHSH, CDR2 LQKENI. V was pared by 2 bases and J by 4 bases, with 13 bases of the junction left unmatched. The CDR3 spells CASSPTPAGTASTEAFF. The DNA for the CDR3 is TGTGCCAGCTCACCAACACCTGCCGGGACAGCGAGCACTGAAGCTTTCTTT.

This clone was detected a few times. J is TRBJ1-1 and V is TRBV28, with a tentative D call TRBD1 (6 bases). Trimming removed 7 bases from V and 6 bases from J, with 24 bases in between. Germline CDR1 and CDR2: MDHEN and SYDVKM. This CDR3 is 16 amino acids long. CDR3 nucleotides: TGTGCCAGCACCCTCATTCGTTACAGGGCCCCCTCTGAAGCTTTCTTT. Amino acids: CASTLIRYRAPSEAFF.

This clone was recorded only once. The genes are TRBV5-4 and TRBJ1-2; perhaps TRBD1 as D (6 bases). Between the trimmed V and J ends, which lost 3 bases and 3 bases, there was a span of 9 bases. The germline gives CDR1 SGHNT, CDR2 YYREEE (reference sequence). This CDR3 contains 13 residues. The CDR3 region is CASSSYRDYGYTF. The CDR3 DNA follows: TGTGCCAGCAGCTCCTACAGGGACTATGGCTACACCTTC.

This clone occurred a few times. The chain joins TRBV29-1 to TRBJ2-5; a weak D match, TRBD1 (6 bases). The DNA end favors TRBJ2-7, so the J call may be wrong. The CDR3 is made up of 13 amino acids. Germline V gene lookup returns CDR1 SQVTM and CDR2 ANQGSEA. The CDR3 loop reads CSVGGGKTDEQYF. CDR3 in DNA: TGCAGCGTTGGTGGGGGCAAAACTGACGAGCAGTACTTC.

V gene TRBV4-3 combines with J gene TRBJ1-1, with a possible D match to TRBD1 (6 bases). V was cut by 4 bases and J by 3 bases, with 21 bases left in between. Germline CDR1 and CDR2: LGHNA and YSLEER. This CDR3 is 17 amino acids long. This chain's CDR3 is CASSPGGRILGDTEAFF. The CDR3 DNA sequence: TGCGCCAGCAGCCCGGGGGGGCGGATCCTCGGCGACACTGAAGCTTTCTTT.

This clone showed up just a few times. The chain employs TRBV2 and TRBJ1-5; D perhaps matches TRBD1 (5 bases). The germline V gene encodes CDR1 SNHLY and CDR2 FYNNEI. V was cut by 5 bases and J by 4 bases, with 15 bases left in between. The CDR3 contains 15 residues. CDR3 DNA sequence: TGTGCCAGCAGTCCACTCGGGGCCAGGAATCAGCCCCAGCATTTT. Amino acids: CASSPLGARNQPQHF.

This rearrangement joins TRBV6-1 to TRBJ1-3; D is uncertain. The V gene's germline CDR1 is MNHNS and CDR2 SASEGT. The CDR3 extends over 13 amino acids. Trimming shortened V by 4 bases and J by 0 bases, and 4 bases separated the two germline ends. The CDR3 sequence is CASSGISGNTIYF. CDR3 in DNA: TGTGCCAGCAGTGGGATCTCTGGAAACACCATATATTTT.

Concerning this clone: Other DNA sequences within the sample encode an identical CDR3. V gene TRBV18 combines with J gene TRBJ2-7, with D tentatively TRBD2 (5 bases). V shed 3 bases and J shed 5 bases, with 11 bases lying between them. CDR1 is KGHSH, CDR2 LQKENI, per germline. CDR3 length equals 13 residues. CDR3 region: CASSPARRDEQYF. The CDR3 nucleotides are TGTGCCAGCTCACCCGCCCGGCGGGACGAGCAGTACTTC.

On this clone itself: Other DNA sequences in this sample translate to the same CDR3. The gene calls are TRBV18 and TRBJ1-4; 9 bases align to TRBD1. The CDR3 spans 13 residues. The trim removed 3 bases at V and 8 bases at J, leaving 1 base unmatched. The germline V gene has CDR1 KGHSH and CDR2 LQKENI. CDR3 sequence (DNA): TGTGCCAGCTCACCGGACAGGGGCGAAAAACTGTTTTTT. Translating it yields CASSPDRGEKLFF.

The CDR3 coding sequence is TGTGCCAGCAGCATACATACGGACACTGAAGCTTTCTTT. This sequence encodes CASSIHTDTEAFF. The rearrangement links TRBV21-1 to TRBJ1-1. TRBV21-1 is a documented pseudogene. CDR3 length: 13 amino acids.

The rearrangement joins TRBV5-1 to TRBJ2-7; TRBD1 matches 11 bases. This CDR3 has 14 amino acids. The V and J ends lost 2 bases and 6 bases, in that order; junction bases with no gene match: 4. Germline assignment: CDR1 SGHRS and CDR2 YFSETQ. Here the CDR3 DNA reads TGCGCCAGCAGCTTAGGAGGGACAGGGGGCGAGCAGTACTTC. This translates into CASSLGGTGGEQYF.

The chain joins TRBV29-1 to TRBJ2-1; TRBD2 aligns across 11 bases. V shed 3 bases and J 6 bases; nucleotides not matched to a gene: 7. In germline, CDR1 is SQVTM, CDR2 ANQGSEA. CDR3 length: 15 amino acids. The CDR3 nucleotides are TGCAGCGTTGATAAACTAGCGGGAGATGGCAATGAGCAGTTCTTC. Its translation: CSVDKLAGDGNEQFF.

The chain has TRBV7-9 and TRBJ1-3; a possible D gene is TRBD1 (6 bases). Germline CDR1 SEHNR, CDR2 FQNEAQ (reference sequence). V lost 5 bases and J 3 bases, leaving 11 bases between the germline ends. The length of the CDR3 is 14 residues. CDR3 bases: TGTGCCAGCAGCGGGGGGGCAAGTGGAAACACCATATATTTT. It codes for CASSGGASGNTIYF.

The V and J genes are TRBV28 and TRBJ1-4; 7 bases align to TRBD1. Losses at the gene ends were 8 bases for V and 7 bases for J; bases not matched to a gene: 10. This CDR3 has 14 residues. CDR1 and CDR2 from the germline V gene are MDHEN and SYDVKM. The CDR3 protein is CASCQQGRSEKLFF. The CDR3 DNA is TGTGCCAGCTGTCAACAGGGGAGAAGTGAAAAACTGTTTTTT. Variable domain in full (rest from reference TRBV28 and TRBJ1-4): DVKVTQSSRYLVKRTGEKVFLECVQDMDHENMFWYRQDPGLGLRLIYFSYDVKMKEKGDIPEGYSVSREKKERFSLILESASTNQTSMYLCASCQQGRSEKLFFGSGTQLSVL.

Remarks on this clone: Other DNA sequences within the sample encode an identical CDR3. CDR3 region: CASSLSGSYNEQFF. The CDR3 bases are TGTGCCAGCAGCTTATCCGGCTCCTACAATGAGCAGTTCTTC. The chain carries TRBV7-3 and TRBJ2-1; D gene ambiguous. Germline V CDR1 and CDR2: SGHTA, FQGTGA. With 2 bases removed from V and 0 bases from J, the gap between germline ends came to 5 bases. This CDR3 contains 14 residues.